These 21 T cell receptor beta chains were sequenced from one sample in a study of spatial heterogeneity in lung cancer. Study findings and constraints: Tumors with more nonsynonymous mutations had more expanded intratumoral alpha and beta TCRs.

One entry per CDR3 protein results from TCRdb running MiXCR on the 5' RACE reads. The data show 6,400 or so distinct CDR3 sequences, with about 6.7% seen just once and roughly 12% held by the top ten. Their antigens are not known. The time point here: sample taken at primary tumor resection. The specimen comprised lung tumor tissue, sampled at surgery. The receptors originated from a male donor with early-stage non-small cell lung cancer.

This clonotype was seen at least ten times. The chain recombines TRBV29-1 with TRBJ2-5, with 10 bases aligning to TRBD1. Trimming at V came to 0 bases and at J to 2 bases, leaving 3 bases not matched to a gene. The length of the CDR3 is 15 residues. Per the germline V gene, CDR1 is SQVTM and CDR2 is ANQGSEA. CDR3 sequence reads: CSVEEGQGLQETQYF. The CDR3 DNA is TGCAGCGTTGAAGAGGGACAGGGGTTACAAGAGACCCAGTACTTC. The whole variable domain, remainder taken from reference TRBV29-1 and TRBJ2-5, is SAVISQKPSRDICQRGTSLTIQCQVDSQVTMMFWYRQQPGQSLTLIATANQGSEATYESGFVIDKFPISRPNLTFSTLTVSNMSPEDSSIYLCSVEEGQGLQETQYFGPGTRLLVL.

By share, this clonotype counts as large. The chain recombines TRBV7-9 with TRBJ2-1; the match to TRBD1 covers 7 bases. The CDR3 contains 13 residues. CDR1 and CDR2 (germline): SEHNR, FQNEAQ (reference sequence). The ends lost 5 bases at V and 8 bases at J; junction bases unmatched: 6. The CDR3 protein is CASSPQTGHEQFF. In DNA form, the CDR3 reads TGTGCCAGCAGCCCCCAGACAGGGCATGAGCAGTTCTTC.

This clonotype was seen ten or more times. The chain combines TRBV2 with TRBJ2-4, with TRBD2 as a possible D gene (6 bases). The CDR3 is made up of 15 amino acids. The V gene lost 5 bases and the J gene lost 0 bases, with 11 bases spanning the gap. The V gene's germline CDR1 is SNHLY and CDR2 FYNNEI. The CDR3, as DNA: TGTGCCAGCAGTATAGCGGAATTAGCCAAAAACATTCAGTACTTC. It encodes CASSIAELAKNIQYF.

This clonotype qualifies as medium-sized (0.01 to 0.1%). J is TRBJ2-4 and V is TRBV6-2 or TRBV6-3, with D maybe TRBD2 (5 bases). Germline CDR1 and CDR2: MNHEY and SVGEGT. V shed 6 bases and J shed 8 bases, with 14 bases lying between them. The CDR3 runs 13 residues. Written as DNA, the CDR3 is TGTGCCAGCAGCCTTTCTGACTACGACATTCAGTACTTC. This gives the protein CASSLSDYDIQYF.

This clonotype is medium-sized by share. The chain couples TRBV6-1 to TRBJ2-6; no definite D call. V lost 7 bases to trimming and J lost 11 bases, with 12 bases between them. CDR3 length equals 12 residues. Per germline, CDR1 MNHNS and CDR2 SASEGT. The CDR3 nucleotides are TGTGCCAGCAAGCAGGACGGCCACGTCCTGACTTTC. Residues: CASKQDGHVLTF.

In this sample, this clonotype is medium-sized. The chain is built from TRBV5-1 and TRBJ1-1; tentatively, D is TRBD1 (5 bases). Germline CDR1 and CDR2: SGHRS and YFSETQ. The CDR3 loop spans 14 amino acids. Trimming took 1 base from V and 4 from J, leaving 11 bases between them. The CDR3: CASSLWGTGTEAFF. The CDR3, as DNA: TGCGCCAGCAGCTTGTGGGGCACCGGCACTGAAGCTTTCTTT.

The sample holds a few counts of this clonotype. The V and J genes are TRBV4-1 and TRBJ2-7, with a possible D match to TRBD1 (6 bases). Trimming pared 1 base from V and 3 bases from J, leaving 13 bases between. Germline V gene lookup returns CDR1 MGHRA and CDR2 YSYEKL. CDR3 size: 15 residues. CDR3 DNA sequence: TGCGCCAGCAGCCAAGCCTTCACAGGGCGCTACGAGCAGTACTTC. This translates into CASSQAFTGRYEQYF.

This clonotype is labeled as large. The chain couples TRBV30 to TRBJ1-6, with 7 bases matching TRBD1. Germline loops: CDR1 GTSNPN, CDR2 SVGIG (reference sequence). V was pared by 5 bases and J by 7 bases, with 5 bases of the junction left unmatched. The CDR3 extends over 13 amino acids. CDR3 in DNA: TGTGCCTGGGGGGGACAGCGGAATTCACCCCTCCACTTT. Its translation is CAWGGQRNSPLHF.

The sample holds many counts of this clonotype. The CDR3 sequence: CASRMRTGNFRETQYF. In DNA, the CDR3 is TGTGCCAGCAGGATGCGGACAGGGAATTTCCGAGAGACCCAGTACTTC. The chain recombines TRBV6-2 or TRBV6-3 with TRBJ2-5; 8 nucleotides align to TRBD1. The CDR3 is 16 amino acids. J gave up 4 bases and V 6 bases, and 13 bases lay outside the gene matches. The V gene's germline CDR1 is MNHEY and CDR2 SVGEGT.

By its share, this clonotype is medium-sized (0.01 to 0.1%). The J gene is TRBJ2-2, the V gene TRBV4-3; the D gene is possibly TRBD1 (5 bases). Germline-derived CDR1 and CDR2 are LGHNA and YSLEER. V gave up 1 base and J gave up 1 base, with 13 bases separating them. The CDR3 sequence is 17 residues long. The CDR3, as DNA: TGCGCCAGCAGCCAAGGATCGTCAGGGCGGAACACCGGGGAGCTGTTTTTT. Translated: CASSQGSSGRNTGELFF.

This clonotype was detected many times. The J gene is TRBJ1-4, the V gene TRBV5-1; D gene unclear. V gave up 0 bases and J gave up 8 bases, with 14 bases separating them. Germline V lookup: CDR1 SGHRS, CDR2 YFSETQ. This CDR3 has 15 amino acids. For the CDR3, the DNA is TGCGCCAGCAGCTTGGCCGGGTCCTCTGGGGAAAAACTGTTTTTT. As protein: CASSLAGSSGEKLFF.

This clonotype has a count of ten or more. The J gene is TRBJ1-4, the V gene TRBV29-1; possible D gene TRBD1, 5 bases. The CDR3 is made up of 14 amino acids. Per the germline V gene, CDR1 is SQVTM and CDR2 is ANQGSEA. Trimming left V 7 bases short and J 2 bases short, with 14 bases between. The DNA for the CDR3 is TGCAGCGCTCCCTCCGGGGGGACTAATGAAAAACTGTTTTTT. Its translation is CSAPSGGTNEKLFF.

This clonotype is labeled as medium-sized. J is TRBJ2-5 and V is TRBV29-1; TRBD1 might be the D (6 bases). The CDR3 extends over 11 amino acids. Trimming left V 7 bases short and J 5 bases short, with 11 bases between. CDR1 is SQVTM and CDR2 is ANQGSEA in the germline V gene. The CDR3 DNA is TGCAGCGCTGGACAGATGGAGACCCAGTACTTC. This translates into CSAGQMETQYF.

This clonotype is labeled as medium-sized. The chain is built from TRBV6-5 and TRBJ1-2; D unclear. This CDR3 has 13 residues. From germline, CDR1 is MNHEY and CDR2 SVGAGI. V was shortened by 0 bases and J by 6 bases, with 8 bases between the two germline ends. This chain's CDR3 is CASSYSVGNGYTF. The CDR3 region has the DNA TGTGCCAGCAGTTACTCCGTTGGGAATGGCTACACCTTC.

The sample holds many counts of this clonotype. The rearrangement joins TRBV9 to TRBJ2-7; 10 bases line up with TRBD1. V lost 4 bases, J lost 5 bases, and 9 bases stayed unmatched. This CDR3 is built from 15 residues. From germline, CDR1 is SGDLS and CDR2 YYNGEE. This CDR3 is CASSTPGTGAHEQYF. CDR3 in DNA: TGTGCCAGCAGCACCCCCGGGACAGGGGCCCACGAGCAGTACTTC.

Relative to its sample, this clonotype is medium-sized. The chain links TRBV7-9 to TRBJ1-6; 10 nucleotides line up with TRBD1. Germline V gene data show CDR1 as SEHNR and CDR2 as FQNEAQ (reference sequence). V shed 7 bases, J shed 10 bases, and the junction held 13 bases outside the gene matches. This CDR3 is 16 amino acids long. CDR3 in DNA: TGTGCCAGCAACAGCTTTGGACAGGGGGACGGGTCACCCCTCCACTTT. Its protein is CASNSFGQGDGSPLHF.

This clonotype is medium-sized. The chain employs TRBV18 and TRBJ2-5, with TRBD2 identical over 14 bases. Germline values: CDR1 KGHSH, CDR2 LQKENI. V gave up 4 bases and J gave up 4 bases; unmatched junction bases: 5. The CDR3 length is 16 residues. CDR3 loop: CASSLPGLAGAETQYF. DNA for the CDR3: TGTGCCAGCTCACTACCGGGACTAGCGGGAGCAGAGACCCAGTACTTC.

This clonotype is labeled as medium-sized. The V call is TRBV10-2, the J call TRBJ1-5, with D possibly TRBD1 on 5 matching bases. The CDR3 totals 16 residues. Trimming left V 6 bases short and J 5 bases short, with 20 bases between. The V gene's germline CDR1 is WSHSY and CDR2 SAAADI. The CDR3 is CASRGREGGTHQPQHF. CDR3 DNA sequence: TGCGCCAGCAGGGGACGGGAAGGAGGCACTCATCAGCCCCAGCATTTT.

This clonotype was picked up many times. The rearrangement joins TRBV7-8 to TRBJ1-5, with 11 bases fitting TRBD1. In germline, CDR1 is SGHVS, CDR2 FQNEAQ. Trimming cost V 5 bases and J 0 bases; bases outside gene matches: 9. CDR3 length: 18 residues. CDR3 bases: TGTGCCAGCAGCCGTTACGGGACAGGGGGTTATAGCAATCAGCCCCAGCATTTT. Protein: CASSRYGTGGYSNQPQHF.

By proportion, this clonotype is medium-sized (0.01 to 0.1%). V is TRBV2 and J is TRBJ2-1, with a weak D call TRBD1 (5 bases). The V gene's germline CDR1 is SNHLY and CDR2 FYNNEI. The CDR3 has 12 amino acids. Deletions cut 6 bases from V and 9 bases from J, with 12 bases between. CDR3 in DNA: TGTGCCAGCAGGGTCAGGGTGGTTGAGCAGTTCTTC. Protein sequence: CASRVRVVEQFF.

This clonotype was counted ten times or more. The chain joins TRBV19 to TRBJ2-1, with 7 positions matching TRBD2. This CDR3 contains 20 residues. CDR1 is LNHDA, CDR2 SQIVND, per germline (reference sequence). This chain's CDR3 is CANPLGDGDEGGRSYNEQFF. The CDR3 DNA reads as TGTGCAAACCCGCTGGGCGACGGGGACGAGGGAGGGCGTTCCTACAATGAGCAGTTCTTC.